This T cell receptor beta chain was sequenced in a study of T cell responses to AZD1222 COVID-19 vaccine. Study-level information: Combined were second doses at about 4 or about 12 weeks.

Germline V lookup: CDR1 SNHLY, CDR2 FYNNEI. V shed 6 bases, J shed 4 bases, and the junction held 4 bases outside the gene matches. The CDR3 runs 14 residues. Assay used: immunoSEQ multiplex PCR; TCRdb lists only in-frame clones, some missing. The sample shows about 150,000 clones, roughly nine tenths of them seen only once. The TCR sequence derives from an adult in good health. The material sequenced was peripheral blood, taken on day 0 of AZD1222 vaccination. This chain uses TRBV2 with TRBJ1-5, with TRBD1 identical over 9 bases. CDR3 loop: CASRDRGVNQPQHF. In nucleotides, the CDR3 is TGTGCCAGCAGGGACAGGGGAGTTAATCAGCCCCAGCATTTT.